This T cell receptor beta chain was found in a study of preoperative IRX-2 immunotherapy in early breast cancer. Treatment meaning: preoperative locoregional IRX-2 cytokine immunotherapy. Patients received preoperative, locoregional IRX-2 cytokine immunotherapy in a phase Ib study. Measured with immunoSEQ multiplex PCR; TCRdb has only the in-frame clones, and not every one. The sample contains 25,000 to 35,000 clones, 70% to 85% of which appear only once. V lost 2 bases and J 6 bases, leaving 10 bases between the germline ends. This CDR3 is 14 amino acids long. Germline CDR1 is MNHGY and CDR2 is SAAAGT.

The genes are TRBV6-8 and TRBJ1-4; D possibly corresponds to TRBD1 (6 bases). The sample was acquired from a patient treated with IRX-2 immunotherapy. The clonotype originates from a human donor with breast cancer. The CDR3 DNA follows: TGTGCCAGCAGTTACCGGGGGGCGGATGAAAAACTGTTTTTT. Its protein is CASSYRGADEKLFF.